This T cell receptor (beta chain) comes out of a study of radiotherapy plus CTLA-4 blockade in lung cancer. Whole-study results and caveats: Strongest reported response predictors: early blood clone changes and post-radiation interferon-beta. After radiotherapy and ipilimumab, tumor-derived clones expanded in peripheral blood.

Some clones are missing from TCRdb's copy, which holds only in-frame ones; the method was immunoSEQ multiplex PCR. The sample lists tens of thousands of clones; 70% to 90% were seen once. Of note for this clone: The antigen is not known.

CDR1 and CDR2 from the germline V gene are KGHSH and LQKENI. The CDR3 loop spans 18 amino acids. The V and J ends lost 1 base and 0 bases, in that order; junction bases with no gene match: 8. Participants had chemo-refractory metastatic non-small-cell lung cancer and were treated with focal radiation plus ipilimumab CTLA-4 blockade. The receptor's source is a human donor with non-small cell lung cancer whose response to radiotherapy plus ipilimumab could not be evaluated. This specimen consisted of peripheral blood, obtained from a patient treated with radiotherapy plus ipilimumab. V is TRBV18 and J is TRBJ2-2; 7 bases map to TRBD2. The CDR3 loop reads CASSPLVAGLTNTGELFF. The CDR3 DNA reads as TGTGCCAGCTCACCACTTGTAGCGGGCTTAACGAACACCGGGGAGCTGTTTTTT.